The 19 T cell receptor beta chains given below trace back to one sample, sequenced in a study of cytomegalovirus exposure and HLA in healthy donors. This PCR relied on a set of 60 Vbeta primers and 13 Jbeta primers. Produced via immunoSEQ multiplex PCR; TCRdb's table is partial and in-frame only. Among about 140,000 clones, 70% were seen once, and the ten largest hold about 2%. Material: PBMCs. The receptors come from a woman in her sixties or seventies in good health and CMV-seropositive.

The chain has TRBV5-6 and TRBJ1-5; 11 bases are shared with TRBD1. Losses at the gene ends were 2 bases for V and 5 bases for J; bases not matched to a gene: 6. This CDR3 is built from 16 residues. CDR1 is SGHDT, CDR2 YYEEEE, per germline. The CDR3 here is CASSFGTGGPHQPQHF. The DNA of the CDR3 is TGTGCCAGCAGCTTTGGGACAGGGGGTCCCCATCAGCCCCAGCATTTT.

V gene TRBV27 combines with J gene TRBJ1-1; 9 positions match TRBD1. Germline CDR1 MNHEY, CDR2 SMNVEV (reference sequence). The V and J ends lost 6 bases and 6 bases, in that order; junction bases with no gene match: 14. The CDR3 loop spans 16 amino acids. As DNA, the CDR3 is TGTGCCAGCAGGACATCCGGGACAGGGATGGTCCCTGAAGCTTTCTTT. This sequence encodes CASRTSGTGMVPEAFF.

This sequence joins TRBV30 and TRBJ1-1; the match to TRBD1 covers 7 bases. V shed 5 bases and J 0 bases; nucleotides not matched to a gene: 9. Looked up from germline, CDR1 is GTSNPN and CDR2 is SVGIG (reference sequence). This CDR3 contains 15 residues. CDR3 protein: CAWQVRDRVNTEAFF. As DNA, the CDR3 is TGTGCCTGGCAAGTTAGGGACAGAGTGAACACTGAAGCTTTCTTT.

The chain links TRBV5-1 to TRBJ1-1; D ambiguous. V was clipped by 0 bases and J by 8 bases, with 11 bases between them. Germline loops: CDR1 SGHRS, CDR2 YFSETQ. This CDR3 has 13 amino acids. The CDR3 here is CASSLDIPGEAFF. The CDR3 DNA is TGCGCCAGCAGCTTGGACATACCCGGGGAAGCTTTCTTT.

The count of this clone is one. This chain links TRBV5-1 with TRBJ2-5, with unresolved D. This CDR3 contains 15 residues. The V and J ends lost 0 bases and 4 bases respectively, with 13 bases between them. Germline V gives CDR1 SGHRS, CDR2 YFSETQ. Here the CDR3 DNA reads TGCGCCAGCAGCTTGGAAGGCAGATCAGGAGAGACCCAGTACTTC. Amino acids: CASSLEGRSGETQYF.

V usage is TRBV30 and J usage is TRBJ1-4, with D tentatively TRBD1 (6 bases). V lost 7 bases, J lost 7 bases, and 22 bases lay in between. This CDR3 spans 15 amino acids. CDR1 GTSNPN and CDR2 SVGIG come from the germline V gene (reference sequence). The CDR3 here is CAFPGHPAQGEKLFF. CDR3 coding DNA: TGTGCCTTTCCGGGACACCCCGCTCAGGGTGAAAAACTGTTTTTT.

This clone has a handful of counts. The chain uses TRBV28 and TRBJ1-5, with D possibly matching TRBD1 (6 bases). The germline CDR1 and CDR2 sequences are MDHEN and SYDVKM. CDR3 length equals 13 residues. In DNA, the CDR3 is TGTGGGCTGGGGAGGGGGGACGATCAGCCCCAGCATTTT. Translated: CGLGRGDDQPQHF.

This chain's CDR3 is CASSPGTRNTGELFF. The CDR3 region has the DNA TGTGCCAGCAGCCCCGGGACTCGAAACACCGGGGAGCTGTTTTTT. The rearrangement uses TRBV5-4 and TRBJ2-2, with D possibly being TRBD2 (6 bases). The CDR3 extends over 15 amino acids. The V and J ends lost 4 bases and 2 bases respectively, with 12 bases between them. CDR1 is SGHNT, CDR2 YYREEE, per germline (reference sequence). The full variable domain, with the rest looked up from reference TRBV5-4 and TRBJ2-2, is ETGVTQSPTHLIKTRGQQVTLRCSSQSGHNTVSWYQQALGQGPQFIFQYYREEENGRGNFPPRFSGLQFPNYSSELNVNALELDDSALYLCASSPGTRNTGELFFGEGSRLTVL.

The V and J genes are TRBV30 and TRBJ1-5; TRBD1 is a possible D gene (6 bases). The CDR3 spans 15 residues. Trimming cost V 3 bases and J 2 bases, with 14 bases left between them. From germline, CDR1 is GTSNPN and CDR2 SVGIG (reference sequence). The CDR3 spells CAWSFGGAGNQPQHF. Written as DNA, the CDR3 is TGTGCCTGGAGCTTTGGGGGCGCGGGCAATCAGCCCCAGCATTTT.

In its sample, this clone was seen a few times. This chain uses TRBV6-5 with TRBJ2-2; 10 bases agree with TRBD2. From germline, CDR1 is MNHEY and CDR2 SVGAGI. Germline trimming cut 2 bases from V and 5 bases from J; bases unmatched to any gene: 5. This CDR3 is built from 16 residues. The CDR3 loop reads CASSYQLAGTTGELFF. Written as DNA, the CDR3 is TGTGCCAGCAGTTACCAACTAGCGGGGACGACCGGGGAGCTGTTTTTT.

The chain uses TRBV4-1 and TRBJ1-2; no firm D call. Germline loops: CDR1 MGHRA, CDR2 YSYEKL. The CDR3 is made up of 13 amino acids. Trimming removed 0 bases from V and 8 bases from J, with 10 bases in between. The CDR3 DNA sequence: TGCGCCAGCAGCCAAGATCCGCAACGGGGCTACACCTTC. It translates to CASSQDPQRGYTF.

The V and J genes are TRBV6-5 and TRBJ1-1, with D perhaps matching TRBD1 (5 bases). This CDR3 has 15 residues. V shed 6 bases and J shed 2 bases, with 16 bases lying between them. Germline V gene sequence: CDR1 MNHEY, CDR2 SVGAGI. CDR3 DNA sequence: TGTGCCAGCAGCCTCTCCGGAGGGGTAAACACTGAAGCTTTCTTT. This codes for CASSLSGGVNTEAFF.

The genes are TRBV20-1 and TRBJ2-7; D ambiguous. Germline V lookup: CDR1 DFQATT, CDR2 SNEGSKA (reference sequence). The CDR3 sequence is 11 residues long. Deletions cut 6 bases from V and 5 bases from J, with 11 bases between. CDR3 sequence (DNA): TGCAGTGCCCGCAATGAGCACGAGCAGTACTTC. This translates into CSARNEHEQYF.

The chain uses TRBV28 and TRBJ2-7; 10 bases fit TRBD1. The CDR3 loop spans 14 amino acids. Trimming took 5 bases from V and 3 from J; bases not matched to a gene: 4. CDR1 is MDHEN, CDR2 SYDVKM, per germline. CDR3 nucleotide sequence: TGTGCCAGCAGTACGGGACAGGGGTTCTACGAGCAGTACTTC. As protein: CASSTGQGFYEQYF.

The genes are TRBV20-1 and TRBJ2-1, with D hard to call. Looked up from germline, CDR1 is DFQATT and CDR2 is SNEGSKA (reference sequence). This CDR3 spans 11 amino acids. CDR3: CIGQTGNEQFF. In DNA form, the CDR3 reads TGCATAGGTCAGACTGGAAATGAGCAGTTCTTC.

J is TRBJ1-1 and V is TRBV2; D remains ambiguous. This CDR3 has 14 amino acids. CDR1 SNHLY and CDR2 FYNNEI come from the germline V gene. The ends were cut back, 7 bases at V and 5 bases at J, with 17 bases in the middle. The CDR3 here is CASTRERVGTEAFF. CDR3 nucleotides: TGTGCCAGCACCCGGGAGAGGGTTGGAACTGAAGCTTTCTTT.

CDR3 loop: CASRKTGVDTEAFF. In nucleotides, the CDR3 is TGTGCCAGTCGCAAGACAGGGGTGGACACTGAAGCTTTCTTT. This sequence joins TRBV19 and TRBJ1-1, with 8 bases fitting TRBD1. Germline values: CDR1 LNHDA, CDR2 SQIVND (reference sequence). The CDR3 extends over 14 amino acids. V shed 8 bases, J shed 3 bases, and the junction held 8 bases outside the gene matches.

V and J are TRBV5-1 and TRBJ2-3, with 10 bases aligning to TRBD2. Germline trimming cut 0 bases from V and 6 bases from J; bases unmatched to any gene: 4. This CDR3 comprises 15 residues. Germline V gene lookup returns CDR1 SGHRS and CDR2 YFSETQ. The CDR3 DNA reads as TGCGCCAGCAGCTTGGCATCGACTAGCGGGGATACGCAGTATTTT. This encodes CASSLASTSGDTQYF.

The chain recombines TRBV28 with TRBJ1-2, with D unresolved. The CDR3 runs 16 residues. Germline V lookup: CDR1 MDHEN, CDR2 SYDVKM. V shed 5 bases and J shed 0 bases, with 16 bases lying between them. The CDR3, as DNA: TGTGCCAGCAGTACCTACCCTTCAGGATCTAACTATGGCTACACCTTC. Its protein is CASSTYPSGSNYGYTF.